This entry concerns a single T cell receptor (beta chain). The data stem from a study of blood T cell repertoires in COVID-19. Background on the study: Samples came from the United States, Italy and Spain, spanning acute and convalescent COVID-19. PBMCs, B-cell-depleted T cells, or T cells were the source of the cDNA or gDNA that made up the material.

In the original processing: The authors estimated nucleated cell counts from reference gene primer amplification. Clones were sequenced by immunoSEQ multiplex PCR, and TCRdb holds only the in-frame ones, with some missing. V and J calls and clone size are as listed in that table; D and trimming were resolved from the DNA. The sample includes 150,000 to 200,000 clones, approximately 87% of them seen just once. CDR1 and CDR2 from the germline V gene are SEHNR and FQNEAQ (reference sequence). V was clipped by 0 bases and J by 2 bases, with 11 bases between them. This CDR3 spans 16 amino acids. This TCR was recovered from a young woman who had recovered from COVID-19. The gene calls are TRBV7-9 and TRBJ1-5; D may be TRBD1 (6 bases). Sequencing was done on a sample of peripheral blood. In DNA, the CDR3 is TGTGCCAGCAGCTTAGCGAGCGGGGGCGGCAATCAGCCCCAGCATTTT. This translates into CASSLASGGGNQPQHF.